These T cell receptor beta chains were read from a single sample in a study of PD-L1 blockade in urothelial cancer. Generated by immunoSEQ multiplex PCR, the TCRdb table keeps only in-frame clones and is missing some. In the table there are fewer than 85,000 clones, 84% of which are singletons. Sequencing was performed on PBMCs, taken around atezolizumab (anti-PD-L1) treatment. The receptors were gathered from a woman in her 70s with urothelial cancer. Both conserved end residues are part of each CDR3. A D gene is named only where the DNA matches it firmly. The size field is filled for only some rows; it gives once, few, many or a size class.

v_gene	j_gene	abundance	d_gene	CDR3nt	CDR3aa
TRBV29-1	TRBJ2-3	NA	NA	TGCAGCGCCCCGTGGGTGGGGAGCCGTAGCACAGATACGCAGTATTTT	CSAPWVGSRSTDTQYF
TRBV9	TRBJ1-2	few	NA	TGTGCCAGCAGCGTCGACAGCGCCACGGGCGGCTATGGCTACACCTTC	CASSVDSATGGYGYTF
TRBV30	TRBJ1-2	NA	TRBD1	TGTGCCTGGAGTGTACTCGGGACAGGGGACGGCTACACCTTC	CAWSVLGTGDGYTF
TRBV10-3	TRBJ1-4	medium-sized	NA	TGTGCCATCAGTGTAGGGGCCCTCGGGGAAAAACTGTTTTTT	CAISVGALGEKLFF
TRBV6-5	TRBJ1-3	NA	NA	TGTGCCAGTCAGGGGTCTGGAAACACCATATATTTT	CASQGSGNTIYF
TRBV19	TRBJ1-2	NA	TRBD1	TGTGCCAGTAGCCAACTTGGACAGGGGACGGGAGGCTACACCTTC	CASSQLGQGTGGYTF
TRBV29-1	TRBJ2-7	NA	TRBD1	TGCAGCGTTGGACAGGGCGGCTCCTACGAGCAGTACTTC	CSVGQGGSYEQYF
TRBV5-6	TRBJ2-3	NA	NA	TGTGCCAGCAGCTTAAGCACAGCAGTCTGGGATACGCAGTATTTT	CASSLSTAVWDTQYF
TRBV6-1	TRBJ2-7	NA	TRBD2	TGTGCCAGCAGTTTAGCGGGGCGATTTACCGAGCAGTACTTC	CASSLAGRFTEQYF
TRBV7-8	TRBJ2-5	NA	NA	TGTGCCAGCAGCGCAGGGGGACTTCAAGAGACCCAGTACTTC	CASSAGGLQETQYF
TRBV6-6	TRBJ1-3	NA	TRBD1	TGTGCCAGCAGTTACCGTAGCAGGGGGTCTGGAAACACCATATATTTT	CASSYRSRGSGNTIYF
TRBV2	TRBJ2-1	NA	NA	TGTGCCAGCAACGCAGGGACCTACAATGAGCAGTTCTTC	CASNAGTYNEQFF
TRBV25-1	TRBJ2-2	once	NA	TGTGCCAGCACCCCCGGGGGTTCCACCGGGGAGCTGTTTTTT	CASTPGGSTGELFF
TRBV5-1	TRBJ2-1	NA	TRBD2	TGCGCCAGCAGCCCCCGGGCTAGCGGGGACAATGAGCAGTTCTTC	CASSPRASGDNEQFF
TRBV5-1	TRBJ1-2	NA	NA	TGCGCCAGCAGCTTGGCCGGGCAGGGCCCTAACTATGGCTACACCTTC	CASSLAGQGPNYGYTF
TRBV6-6	TRBJ1-2	NA	TRBD1	TGTGCCAGCAGTTACTCCAGGACAGGGACCCCCTATGGCTACACCTTC	CASSYSRTGTPYGYTF
TRBV7-2	TRBJ2-7	NA	TRBD1	TGTGCCAGCAGCTTGCGGACAGGTGTTACCTACGAGCAGTACTTC	CASSLRTGVTYEQYF
TRBV2	TRBJ2-7	NA	NA	TGTGCCAGCACCCAGCAGGTCTACGAGCAGTACTTC	CASTQQVYEQYF